A single sample gave rise to the 26 T cell receptor beta chains below, sequenced in a study of blood T cell repertoires in COVID-19. The table came from immunoSEQ multiplex PCR; TCRdb's copy has only in-frame clones and leaves some out. Among about 440,000 clones, roughly 88% were seen once, and the ten largest hold over 10%. Specimen: peripheral blood. The receptors stem from a woman between 45 and 65 years old with COVID-19, enrolled during active disease.

The chain couples TRBV5-4 to TRBJ2-1; D might be TRBD2 (7 bases). V was cut by 1 base and J by 7 bases, with 12 bases left in between. This CDR3 comprises 14 residues. Germline CDR1 and CDR2: SGHNT and YYREEE (reference sequence). This CDR3 reads CASSLPQGGNEQFF. The CDR3 DNA reads as TGTGCCAGCAGCTTGCCACAGGGAGGGAATGAGCAGTTCTTC.

V gene TRBV7-9 combines with J gene TRBJ1-6, with a tentative D call TRBD1 (5 bases). V was clipped by 3 bases and J by 7 bases, with 19 bases between them. Germline lookup yields CDR1 SEHNR and CDR2 FQNEAQ (reference sequence). The CDR3 spans 17 residues. CDR3 in amino acids: CASSFTGGSEGNSPLHF. The DNA for the CDR3 is TGTGCCAGCAGCTTTACCGGGGGTAGTGAGGGAAATTCACCCCTCCACTTT. Looking up the rest from reference TRBV7-9 and TRBJ1-6 gives the full variable domain: DTGVSQNPRHKITKRGQNVTFRCDPISEHNRLYWYRQTLGQGPEFLTYFQNEAQLEKSRLLSDRFSAERPKGSFSTLEIQRTEQGDSAMYLCASSFTGGSEGNSPLHFGNGTRLTVT.

This sequence joins TRBV14 and TRBJ2-2; no clear D gene. V shed 1 base and J shed 1 base, with 7 bases lying between them. The CDR3 extends over 15 amino acids. Germline loops: CDR1 SGHDN, CDR2 FVKESK. The CDR3 DNA follows: TGTGCCAGCAGCCAAGTGTCTAGGAACACCGGGGAGCTGTTTTTT. Protein product: CASSQVSRNTGELFF.

The V gene is TRBV6-1, the J gene TRBJ2-3; tentatively, D is TRBD2 (7 bases). There are 15 residues in the CDR3. Germline V CDR1 and CDR2: MNHNS, SASEGT. The V and J ends lost 3 bases and 2 bases respectively, with 12 bases between them. Written as DNA, the CDR3 is TGTGCCAGCAGTGAGGGGGGGCACGTCACAGATACGCAGTATTTT. It translates to CASSEGGHVTDTQYF.

The chain is built from TRBV4-1 and TRBJ2-7; TRBD2 aligns across 11 bases. With 1 base clipped from V and 3 bases from J, the junction kept 5 bases outside the gene matches. The CDR3 loop spans 16 amino acids. Germline values: CDR1 MGHRA, CDR2 YSYEKL. The CDR3 protein is CASSQVLAGAVYEQYF. The DNA of the CDR3 is TGCGCCAGCAGCCAAGTACTAGCGGGGGCGGTCTACGAGCAGTACTTC.

This clone is a singleton in its sample. The chain joins TRBV19 to TRBJ1-2; TRBD1 aligns across 7 bases. Trimming at V came to 5 bases and at J to 5 bases, leaving 11 bases not matched to a gene. Germline lookup yields CDR1 LNHDA and CDR2 SQIVND (reference sequence). CDR3 size: 15 residues. CDR3: CASSLMTGSGYGYTF. The CDR3 DNA reads TGTGCCAGTAGTCTAATGACAGGGTCAGGATATGGCTACACCTTC.

A note on this clone: No conserved phenylalanine or tryptophan ends this CDR3, so it is likely a read error. The DNA is left out, because the CDR3 cannot be placed on it with certainty; the CDR3 is given as TCRdb lists it. The chain recombines TRBV7-9 with TRBJ2-7; the table gives TRBD1 as D, unverified against the DNA. Inclusive of both ends, the CDR3 amounts to 15 amino acids. Germline assignment: CDR1 SEHNR and CDR2 FQNEAQ (reference sequence). CDR3: CASSLTGVRVYPASG.

The chain uses TRBV27 and TRBJ2-7; maybe TRBD1 (5 bases). This CDR3 is built from 14 residues. Germline CDR1 and CDR2: MNHEY and SMNVEV (reference sequence). Trimming shortened V by 3 bases and J by 6 bases, and 15 bases separated the two germline ends. This CDR3 is CASSLGLGWTEQYF. Written as DNA, the CDR3 is TGTGCCAGCAGTTTGGGGCTAGGATGGACCGAGCAGTACTTC.

The chain recombines TRBV14 with TRBJ2-7; 10 bases agree with TRBD2. Germline V gene data show CDR1 as SGHDN and CDR2 as FVKESK. V was clipped by 4 bases and J by 4 bases; unmatched bases: 4. The CDR3 contains 14 residues. This CDR3 reads CASSLGLAQYEQYF. The CDR3 DNA follows: TGTGCCAGCAGCCTGGGACTAGCGCAGTACGAGCAGTACTTC.

The chain carries TRBV5-5 and TRBJ1-1; D gene ambiguous. The CDR3 consists of 14 residues. Germline V gene data show CDR1 as SGHKS and CDR2 as YYEKEE (reference sequence). Trimming cost V 0 bases and J 2 bases, with 8 bases left between them. The CDR3 protein is CASSLVVRNTEAFF. CDR3 DNA sequence: TGTGCCAGCAGCTTGGTCGTCAGAAACACTGAAGCTTTCTTT.

The rearrangement links TRBV5-1 to TRBJ1-5; D is possibly TRBD1 (5 bases). The germline V and J ends were trimmed by 3 bases and 2 bases, with 15 bases remaining between them. This CDR3 contains 16 residues. Germline CDR1 is SGHRS and CDR2 is YFSETQ. The CDR3, as DNA: TGCGCCAGCAGCTGGGGGGGTAGCTTGGGCAATCAGCCCCAGCATTTT. It encodes CASSWGGSLGNQPQHF.

The chain couples TRBV27 to TRBJ1-6; 7 bases line up with TRBD1. V lost 5 bases, J lost 10 bases, and 8 bases stayed unmatched. CDR1 and CDR2 from the germline V gene are MNHEY and SMNVEV (reference sequence). This CDR3 has 14 residues. CDR3 DNA: TGTGCCAGCAGTCCAAGGGACAGAAGATCACCCCTCCACTTT. Protein: CASSPRDRRSPLHF.

This clone was detected only once. The chain employs TRBV2 and TRBJ2-4, with D possibly being TRBD2 (5 bases). This CDR3 comprises 14 residues. The germline gives CDR1 SNHLY, CDR2 FYNNEI. The ends were cut back, 5 bases at V and 7 bases at J, with 15 bases in the middle. This CDR3 is CASSSDYLNNIQYF. In nucleotides, the CDR3 is TGTGCCAGCAGTTCAGACTACCTCAACAACATTCAGTACTTC.

With respect to this clone: The same CDR3 also results from other DNA sequences found in this sample. The J gene is TRBJ1-1, the V gene TRBV6-5; a possible D gene is TRBD1 (5 bases). The germline gives CDR1 MNHEY, CDR2 SVGAGI. V shed 3 bases and J shed 3 bases, with 8 bases lying between them. The length of the CDR3 is 13 residues. This CDR3 is CASSYTGDTEAFF. Here the CDR3 DNA reads TGTGCCAGCAGTTATACGGGGGACACTGAAGCTTTCTTT.

The rearrangement joins TRBV10-1 to TRBJ1-1; 8 nucleotides match TRBD1. The germline CDR1 and CDR2 sequences are WNHNN and SYGVQD (reference sequence). The CDR3 covers 14 residues. The V segment lost 4 bases and the J segment 6 bases; nucleotides outside the gene matches: 7. The CDR3 protein is CASSADRDSSEAFF. CDR3 sequence (DNA): TGCGCCAGCAGTGCGGACAGGGATAGCTCTGAAGCTTTCTTT.

The J gene is TRBJ2-2, the V gene TRBV6-1, with 9 bases that match TRBD1. This CDR3 contains 16 residues. The trim removed 4 bases at V and 5 bases at J, leaving 8 bases unmatched. Germline V gene sequence: CDR1 MNHNS, CDR2 SASEGT. The CDR3 sequence is CASSGTGTGRTGELFF. As DNA, the CDR3 is TGTGCCAGCAGTGGAACCGGGACAGGGAGGACCGGGGAGCTGTTTTTT.

The V and J genes are TRBV4-2 and TRBJ1-1; D is undetermined. V was trimmed by 4 bases and J by 8 bases, leaving 11 bases between them. Germline CDR1 reads LGHNA; CDR2 reads YNFKEQ. The CDR3 spans 12 residues. CDR3 DNA sequence: TGTGCCAGCAGCCGCGCGGGCTCGGAAGCTTTCTTT. Its protein product is CASSRAGSEAFF.

This CDR3 is CASSPQGAIDNSPLHF. CDR3 sequence (DNA): TGTGCCAGCAGTCCTCAGGGGGCTATCGATAATTCACCCCTCCACTTT. The chain joins TRBV2 to TRBJ1-6, with 8 bases lining up with TRBD1. The trim removed 5 bases at V and 5 bases at J, leaving 8 bases unmatched. Per the germline V gene, CDR1 is SNHLY and CDR2 is FYNNEI. The CDR3 has 16 amino acids. Full variable domain (missing parts from reference TRBV2 and TRBJ1-6): EPEVTQTPSHQVTQMGQEVILRCVPISNHLYFYWYRQILGQKVEFLVSFYNNEISEKSEIFDDQFSVERPDGSNFTLKIRSTKLEDSAMYFCASSPQGAIDNSPLHFGNGTRLTVT.

The rearrangement uses TRBV19 and TRBJ2-7; 9 bases are shared with TRBD2. Trimming at V came to 3 bases and at J to 4 bases, leaving 7 bases not matched to a gene. CDR3 length equals 15 residues. The V gene's germline CDR1 is LNHDA and CDR2 SQIVND (reference sequence). This CDR3 is CASSIQASGVYEQYF. In DNA form, the CDR3 reads TGTGCCAGTAGTATCCAGGCTAGCGGGGTTTACGAGCAGTACTTC.

The gene calls are TRBV7-6 and TRBJ2-1, with 13 bases identical to TRBD2. Germline V gene data show CDR1 as SGHVS and CDR2 as FNYEAQ. The trim removed 5 bases at V and 1 base at J, leaving 11 bases unmatched. The CDR3 is 19 amino acids. The CDR3 DNA reads as TGTGCCAGCAGCCCTAGCGGTACTAGCGGGGGGGCGTCCTACAATGAGCAGTTCTTC. Protein product: CASSPSGTSGGASYNEQFF.

This clone has only one observation. The chain has TRBV28 and TRBJ1-4, with D hard to call. Per germline, CDR1 MDHEN and CDR2 SYDVKM. The CDR3 runs 18 residues. V lost 5 bases, J lost 0 bases, and 19 bases lay in between. CDR3 DNA sequence: TGTGCCAGCAGTCTTCCAAGACTCCAACCCGCAACTAATGAAAAACTGTTTTTT. Its translation is CASSLPRLQPATNEKLFF.

This clone has only a few counts. The rearrangement uses TRBV10-3 and TRBJ2-7, with D possibly TRBD2 on 5 matching bases. The CDR3 covers 14 residues. V was clipped by 2 bases and J by 1 base, with 9 bases between them. CDR1 is ENHRY, CDR2 SYGVKD, per germline. CDR3 DNA sequence: TGTGCCATCAGTGAGACTAGTGGATCCTACGAGCAGTACTTC. It encodes CAISETSGSYEQYF.

This chain links TRBV6-5 with TRBJ1-4; a possible D gene is TRBD1 (5 bases). The V gene lost 0 bases and the J gene lost 8 bases, with 10 bases spanning the gap. This CDR3 contains 14 residues. The germline gives CDR1 MNHEY, CDR2 SVGAGI. The CDR3 region has the DNA TGTGCCAGCAGTTACTCCCAGGGTCGGGAAAAACTGTTTTTT. Its protein product is CASSYSQGREKLFF.

This CDR3 is CASSLGTSGKYEQYF. The CDR3 nucleotides read TGTGCCAGCAGTTTGGGGACTAGCGGGAAGTACGAGCAGTACTTC. The chain has TRBV27 and TRBJ2-7; 13 bases agree with TRBD2. The trim removed 3 bases at V and 4 bases at J, leaving 3 bases unmatched. In germline, CDR1 is MNHEY, CDR2 SMNVEV (reference sequence). The CDR3 has 15 amino acids.

The chain carries TRBV5-4 and TRBJ1-2; no clear D. V lost 1 base to trimming and J lost 7 bases, with 11 bases between them. Germline CDR1 is SGHNT and CDR2 is YYREEE (reference sequence). CDR3 length equals 13 residues. CDR3 sequence (DNA): TGTGCCAGCAGCTTGTGGCCAGGTCTTGGCTACACCTTC. As protein: CASSLWPGLGYTF.

This clone was observed once. This sequence joins TRBV2 and TRBJ1-1, with D perhaps matching TRBD1 (6 bases). Germline V lookup: CDR1 SNHLY, CDR2 FYNNEI. The V end was cut by 7 bases, the J end by 4 bases, with 13 bases between. CDR3 length equals 13 residues. The CDR3 coding sequence is TGTGCCAGCACTTACAGGGAGGGCACTGAAGCTTTCTTT. Translation gives CASTYREGTEAFF. Full variable domain (missing parts from reference TRBV2 and TRBJ1-1): EPEVTQTPSHQVTQMGQEVILRCVPISNHLYFYWYRQILGQKVEFLVSFYNNEISEKSEIFDDQFSVERPDGSNFTLKIRSTKLEDSAMYFCASTYREGTEAFFGQGTRLTVV.